Listed below are T cell receptor beta chains from one sample, sequenced in a study of relationships among human T cell subsets. TCRdb processed the multiplex PCR reads anew with MiXCR; each CDR3 protein has one entry. The sample lists 11,000 to 15,000 distinct CDR3 sequences; roughly three fifths were seen once. Material: Tregs sorted from blood. The receptors here all came from a man aged 40-50 years in good health. The CDR3 runs from the conserved cysteine through the conserved F or W.

j_call: TRBJ1-5
v_call: TRBV11-2
cdr3_aa: CASSLSPGGPTGSDQPQHF

j_call: TRBJ2-3
v_call: TRBV28
cdr3_aa: CASSQGQWRADTQYF

j_call: TRBJ2-1
v_call: TRBV29-1
cdr3_aa: CSLRDRGFFLF

j_call: TRBJ2-7
v_call: TRBV12-3/TRBV12-4
cdr3_aa: CASTTGAYEQYF

j_call: TRBJ1-5
v_call: TRBV6-6
cdr3_aa: CASKGGQGGQPQHF

j_call: TRBJ1-6
v_call: TRBV2
cdr3_aa: CASSVRGYNSPLHF

j_call: TRBJ2-2
v_call: TRBV7-3
cdr3_aa: CASSPTGTGNGELFF

j_call: TRBJ2-5
v_call: TRBV2
cdr3_aa: CASSEAGGQGGRETQYF

j_call: TRBJ2-7
v_call: TRBV4-2
cdr3_aa: CASSQVLAGGWEQYF

j_call: TRBJ2-5
v_call: TRBV20-1
cdr3_aa: CSARDFTGLQETQYF

j_call: TRBJ2-1
v_call: TRBV15
cdr3_aa: CATSPRGGGNEQFF

j_call: TRBJ1-1
v_call: TRBV20-1
cdr3_aa: CSARDPQGRNTEAFF

j_call: TRBJ1-1
v_call: TRBV11-2
cdr3_aa: CASSLREPVEAFF

j_call: TRBJ2-1
v_call: TRBV10-3
cdr3_aa: CAIRGSGTSNEQFF

j_call: TRBJ2-5
v_call: TRBV29-1
cdr3_aa: CSGEDQGRTQYF

j_call: TRBJ1-5
v_call: TRBV13
cdr3_aa: CASSPIIGGCNQPQHF

j_call: TRBJ2-1
v_call: TRBV12-3/TRBV12-4
cdr3_aa: CASTLGGSSNEQFF

j_call: TRBJ2-7
v_call: TRBV7-9
cdr3_aa: CASSPGRGGYEQYF

j_call: TRBJ2-5
v_call: TRBV20-1
cdr3_aa: CSARGSGAQYF

j_call: TRBJ2-3
v_call: TRBV4-2
cdr3_aa: CASSQDPNTDTQYF

j_call: TRBJ2-5
v_call: TRBV11-3
cdr3_aa: CASSLGEQETQYF

j_call: TRBJ1-2
v_call: TRBV2
cdr3_aa: CASKFNYGYTF

j_call: TRBJ1-6
v_call: TRBV27
cdr3_aa: CASSFGQITSPLHF

j_call: TRBJ2-4
v_call: TRBV11-2
cdr3_aa: CASAFRTNIQYF

j_call: TRBJ2-7
v_call: TRBV28
cdr3_aa: CASSYQVVKRPTYEQYF

j_call: TRBJ2-5
v_call: TRBV20-1
cdr3_aa: CSASPASGIGQETQYF

j_call: TRBJ1-1
v_call: TRBV12-3/TRBV12-4
cdr3_aa: CASRAGQGLNTEAFF

j_call: TRBJ2-3
v_call: TRBV10-3
cdr3_aa: CAISDTGVETQYF

j_call: TRBJ1-6
v_call: TRBV5-6
cdr3_aa: CASSGRQGRSPLHF

j_call: TRBJ1-6
v_call: TRBV10-3
cdr3_aa: CAISGTGKTSPLHF

j_call: TRBJ2-1
v_call: TRBV27
cdr3_aa: CASSWRLAGENEQFF

j_call: TRBJ2-1
v_call: TRBV27
cdr3_aa: CASSAGTFNEQFF

j_call: TRBJ2-7
v_call: TRBV2
cdr3_aa: CASSGDYEQYF

j_call: TRBJ2-1
v_call: TRBV7-2
cdr3_aa: CASSLRRGESEQFF

j_call: TRBJ1-5
v_call: TRBV28
cdr3_aa: CASGLLDSNQPQHF

j_call: TRBJ2-1
v_call: TRBV2
cdr3_aa: CASKLHLSGNLGNEQFF

j_call: TRBJ2-1
v_call: TRBV20-1
cdr3_aa: CSAAGGPYNEQFF

j_call: TRBJ2-4
v_call: TRBV12-3/TRBV12-4
cdr3_aa: CASSLDILDVQYF

j_call: TRBJ2-4
v_call: TRBV4-1
cdr3_aa: CASSPGPGRKNIQYF

j_call: TRBJ1-1
v_call: TRBV27
cdr3_aa: CASSPATIGADTEAFF

j_call: TRBJ2-3
v_call: TRBV25-1
cdr3_aa: CANSVAGEETDTQYF

j_call: TRBJ2-2
v_call: TRBV5-1
cdr3_aa: CASRSRGPNTGELFF

j_call: TRBJ1-3
v_call: TRBV5-1
cdr3_aa: CASSLAPDSGNTIYF

j_call: TRBJ2-7
v_call: TRBV4-1
cdr3_aa: CASSQDEGGPIYEQYF

j_call: TRBJ1-2
v_call: TRBV28
cdr3_aa: CASSLSRTAGGYTF

j_call: TRBJ1-4
v_call: TRBV5-4
cdr3_aa: CASSLEQGAEKLLF

j_call: TRBJ2-1
v_call: TRBV11-2
cdr3_aa: CASSRQGGQNNEQFF

j_call: TRBJ1-2
v_call: TRBV28
cdr3_aa: CASSLGSSPYGYTF

j_call: TRBJ2-3
v_call: TRBV11-2
cdr3_aa: CASSQGGGLAGAGTDTQYF

j_call: TRBJ2-3
v_call: TRBV7-2
cdr3_aa: CASSPRTGLGTDTQYF

j_call: TRBJ1-2
v_call: TRBV30
cdr3_aa: CAWRGQPAYGYTF

j_call: TRBJ2-6
v_call: TRBV30
cdr3_aa: CAWRKEKRAGANVLTF

j_call: TRBJ1-4
v_call: TRBV30
cdr3_aa: CAWSFPTGGTEKLFF

j_call: TRBJ2-3
v_call: TRBV15
cdr3_aa: CATSSDGRNTQYF

j_call: TRBJ2-7
v_call: TRBV10-2
cdr3_aa: CASKTGSYEQYF

j_call: TRBJ1-2
v_call: TRBV5-8
cdr3_aa: CASSLRTGAYYGYTF

j_call: TRBJ2-3
v_call: TRBV28
cdr3_aa: CASSSWTGSTDTQYF